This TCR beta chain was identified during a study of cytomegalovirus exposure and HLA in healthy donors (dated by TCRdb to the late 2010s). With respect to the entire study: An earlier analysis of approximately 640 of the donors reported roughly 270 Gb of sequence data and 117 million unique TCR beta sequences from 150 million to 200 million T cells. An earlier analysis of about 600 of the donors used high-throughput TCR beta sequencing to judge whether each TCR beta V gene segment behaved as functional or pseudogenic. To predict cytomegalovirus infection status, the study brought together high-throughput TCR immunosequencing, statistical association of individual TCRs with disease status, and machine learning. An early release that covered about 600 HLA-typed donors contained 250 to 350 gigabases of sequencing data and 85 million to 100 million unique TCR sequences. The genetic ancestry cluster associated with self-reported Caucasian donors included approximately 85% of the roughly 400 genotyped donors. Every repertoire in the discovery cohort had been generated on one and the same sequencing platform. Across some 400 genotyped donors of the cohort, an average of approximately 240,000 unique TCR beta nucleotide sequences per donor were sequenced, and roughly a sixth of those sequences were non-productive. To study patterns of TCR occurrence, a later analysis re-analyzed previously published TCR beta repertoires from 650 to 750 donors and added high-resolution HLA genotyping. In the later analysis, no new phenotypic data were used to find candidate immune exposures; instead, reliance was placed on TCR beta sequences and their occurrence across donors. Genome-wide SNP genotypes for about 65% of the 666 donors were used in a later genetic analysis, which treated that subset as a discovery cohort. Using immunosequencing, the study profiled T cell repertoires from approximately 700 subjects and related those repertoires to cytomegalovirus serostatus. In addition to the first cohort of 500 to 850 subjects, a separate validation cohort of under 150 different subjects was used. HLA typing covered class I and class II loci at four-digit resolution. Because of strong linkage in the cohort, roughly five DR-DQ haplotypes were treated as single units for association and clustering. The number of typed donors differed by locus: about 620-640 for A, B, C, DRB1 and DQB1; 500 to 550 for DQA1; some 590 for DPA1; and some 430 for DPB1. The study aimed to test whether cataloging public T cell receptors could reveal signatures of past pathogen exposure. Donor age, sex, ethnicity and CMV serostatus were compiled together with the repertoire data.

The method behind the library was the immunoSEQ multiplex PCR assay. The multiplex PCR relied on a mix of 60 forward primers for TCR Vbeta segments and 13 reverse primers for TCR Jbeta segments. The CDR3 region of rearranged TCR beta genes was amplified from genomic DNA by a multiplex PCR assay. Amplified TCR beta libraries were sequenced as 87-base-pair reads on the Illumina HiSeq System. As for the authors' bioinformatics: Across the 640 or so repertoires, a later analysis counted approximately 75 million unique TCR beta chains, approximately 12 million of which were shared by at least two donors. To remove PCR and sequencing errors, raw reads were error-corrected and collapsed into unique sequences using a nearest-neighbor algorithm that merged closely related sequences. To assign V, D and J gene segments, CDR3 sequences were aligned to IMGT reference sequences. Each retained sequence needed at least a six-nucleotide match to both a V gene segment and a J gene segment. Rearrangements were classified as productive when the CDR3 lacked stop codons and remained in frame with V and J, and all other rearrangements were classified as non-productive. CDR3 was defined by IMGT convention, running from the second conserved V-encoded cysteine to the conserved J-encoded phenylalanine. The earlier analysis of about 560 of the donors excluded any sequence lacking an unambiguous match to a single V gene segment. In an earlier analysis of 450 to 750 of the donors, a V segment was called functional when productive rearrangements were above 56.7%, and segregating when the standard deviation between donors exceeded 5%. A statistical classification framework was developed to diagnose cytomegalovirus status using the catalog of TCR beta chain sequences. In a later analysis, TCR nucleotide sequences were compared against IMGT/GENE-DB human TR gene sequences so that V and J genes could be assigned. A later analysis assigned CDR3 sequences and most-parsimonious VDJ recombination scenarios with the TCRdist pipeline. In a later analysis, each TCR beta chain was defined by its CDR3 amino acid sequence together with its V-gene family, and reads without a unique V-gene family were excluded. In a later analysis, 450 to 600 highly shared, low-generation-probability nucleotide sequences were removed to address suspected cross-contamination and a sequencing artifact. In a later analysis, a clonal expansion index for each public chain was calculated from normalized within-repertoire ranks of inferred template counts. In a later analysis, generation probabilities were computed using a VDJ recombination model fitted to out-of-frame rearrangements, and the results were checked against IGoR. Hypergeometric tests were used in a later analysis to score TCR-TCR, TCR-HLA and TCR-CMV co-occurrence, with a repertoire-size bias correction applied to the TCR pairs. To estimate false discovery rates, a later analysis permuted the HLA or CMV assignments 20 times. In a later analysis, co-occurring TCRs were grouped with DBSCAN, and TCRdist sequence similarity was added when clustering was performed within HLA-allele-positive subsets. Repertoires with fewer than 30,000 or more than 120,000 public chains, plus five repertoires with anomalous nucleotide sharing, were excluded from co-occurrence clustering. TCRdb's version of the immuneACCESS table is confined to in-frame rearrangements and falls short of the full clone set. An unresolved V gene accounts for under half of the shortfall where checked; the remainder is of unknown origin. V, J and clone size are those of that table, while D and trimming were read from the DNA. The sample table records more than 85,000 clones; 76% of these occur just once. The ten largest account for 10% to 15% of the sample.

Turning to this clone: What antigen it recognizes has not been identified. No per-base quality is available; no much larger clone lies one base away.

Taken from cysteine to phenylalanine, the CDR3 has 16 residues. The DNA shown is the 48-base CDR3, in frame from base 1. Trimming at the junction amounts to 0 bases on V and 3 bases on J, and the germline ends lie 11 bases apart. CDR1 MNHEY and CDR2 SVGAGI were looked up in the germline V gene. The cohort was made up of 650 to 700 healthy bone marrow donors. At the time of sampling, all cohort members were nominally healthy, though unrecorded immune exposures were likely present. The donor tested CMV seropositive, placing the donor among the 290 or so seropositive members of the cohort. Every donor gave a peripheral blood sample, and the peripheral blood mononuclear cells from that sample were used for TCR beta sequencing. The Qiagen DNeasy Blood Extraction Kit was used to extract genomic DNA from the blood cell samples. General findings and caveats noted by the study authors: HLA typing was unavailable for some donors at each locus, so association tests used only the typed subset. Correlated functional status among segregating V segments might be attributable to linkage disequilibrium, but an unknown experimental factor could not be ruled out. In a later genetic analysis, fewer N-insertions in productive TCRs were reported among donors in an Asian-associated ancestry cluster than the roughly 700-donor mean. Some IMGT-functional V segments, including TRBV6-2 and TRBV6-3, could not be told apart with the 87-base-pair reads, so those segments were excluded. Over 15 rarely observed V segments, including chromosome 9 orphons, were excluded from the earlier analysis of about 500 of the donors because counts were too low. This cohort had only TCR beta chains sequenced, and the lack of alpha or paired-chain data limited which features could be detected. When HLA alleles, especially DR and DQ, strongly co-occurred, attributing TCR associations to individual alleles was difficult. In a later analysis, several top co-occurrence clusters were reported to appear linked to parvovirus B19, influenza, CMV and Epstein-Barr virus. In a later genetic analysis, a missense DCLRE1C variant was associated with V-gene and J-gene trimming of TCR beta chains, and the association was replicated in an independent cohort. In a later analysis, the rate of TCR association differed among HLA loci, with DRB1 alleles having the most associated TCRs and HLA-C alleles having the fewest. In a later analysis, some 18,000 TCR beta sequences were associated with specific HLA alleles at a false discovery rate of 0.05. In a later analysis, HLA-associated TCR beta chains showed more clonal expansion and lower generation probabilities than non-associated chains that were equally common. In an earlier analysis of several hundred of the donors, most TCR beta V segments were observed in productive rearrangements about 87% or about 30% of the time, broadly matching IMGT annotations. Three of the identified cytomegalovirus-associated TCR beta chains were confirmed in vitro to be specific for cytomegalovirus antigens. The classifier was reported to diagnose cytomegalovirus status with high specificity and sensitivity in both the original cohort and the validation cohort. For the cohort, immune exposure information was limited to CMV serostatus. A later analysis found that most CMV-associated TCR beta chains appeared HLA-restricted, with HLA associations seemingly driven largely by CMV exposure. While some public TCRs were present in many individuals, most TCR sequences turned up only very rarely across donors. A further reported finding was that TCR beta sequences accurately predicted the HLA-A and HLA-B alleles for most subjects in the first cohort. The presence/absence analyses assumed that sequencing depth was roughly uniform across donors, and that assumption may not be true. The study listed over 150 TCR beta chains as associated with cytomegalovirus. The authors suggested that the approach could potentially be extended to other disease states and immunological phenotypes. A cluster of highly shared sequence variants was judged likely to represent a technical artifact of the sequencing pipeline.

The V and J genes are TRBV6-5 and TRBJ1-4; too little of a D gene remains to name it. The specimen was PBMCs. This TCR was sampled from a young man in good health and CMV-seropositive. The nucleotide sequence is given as TGTGCCAGCAGTTACTCGTACGGGGTTGCTAATGAAAAACTGTTTTTT. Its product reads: CASSYSYGVANEKLFF.